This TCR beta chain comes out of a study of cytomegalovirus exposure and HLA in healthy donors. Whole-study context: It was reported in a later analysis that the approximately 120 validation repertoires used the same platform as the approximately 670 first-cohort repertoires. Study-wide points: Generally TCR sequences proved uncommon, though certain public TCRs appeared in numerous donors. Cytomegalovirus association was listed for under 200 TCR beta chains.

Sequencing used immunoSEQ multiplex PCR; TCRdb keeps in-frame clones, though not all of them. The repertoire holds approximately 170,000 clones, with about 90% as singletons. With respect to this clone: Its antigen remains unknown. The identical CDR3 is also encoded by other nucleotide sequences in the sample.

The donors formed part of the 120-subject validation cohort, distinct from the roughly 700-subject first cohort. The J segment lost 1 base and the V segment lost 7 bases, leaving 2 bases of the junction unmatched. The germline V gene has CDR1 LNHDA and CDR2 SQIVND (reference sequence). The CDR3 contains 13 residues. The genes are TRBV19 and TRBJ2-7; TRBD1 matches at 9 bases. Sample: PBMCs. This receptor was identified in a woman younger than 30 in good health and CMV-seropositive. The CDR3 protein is CASKDRGSYEQYF. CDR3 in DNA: TGTGCCAGTAAGGACAGGGGTTCCTACGAGCAGTACTTC.